This T cell receptor (beta chain) was recorded in a study of shared clonotypes between healthy human individuals. Overall study results and limits: Depth was large, yet rarefaction showed that sorted-subset sequencing was incomplete.

Using immunoSEQ multiplex PCR, the repertoire was profiled, and TCRdb retains in-frame clones only, with some absent. The sample includes about 1 million clones, about 77% of them seen just once. Donors were healthy HIV-negative adults without recent acute infections or vaccinations. Remarks on this clone: The antigen remains undetermined.

Germline lookup yields CDR1 SGHDT and CDR2 YYEEEE. The CDR3 runs to 15 residues. V was clipped by 4 bases and J by 8 bases, with 21 bases between them. Sequenced input: memory CD4+ T cells sorted from blood. Specified subset: CD45RA-negative fraction. The chain employs TRBV5-6 and TRBJ1-2; TRBD1 is a possible D gene (6 bases). The origin of this receptor is a man between 18 and 35 years old in good health. The CDR3 spells CASSPGTIGFLGYTF. Written as DNA, the CDR3 is TGTGCCAGCAGCCCGGGGACAATTGGTTTTTTGGGCTACACCTTC.